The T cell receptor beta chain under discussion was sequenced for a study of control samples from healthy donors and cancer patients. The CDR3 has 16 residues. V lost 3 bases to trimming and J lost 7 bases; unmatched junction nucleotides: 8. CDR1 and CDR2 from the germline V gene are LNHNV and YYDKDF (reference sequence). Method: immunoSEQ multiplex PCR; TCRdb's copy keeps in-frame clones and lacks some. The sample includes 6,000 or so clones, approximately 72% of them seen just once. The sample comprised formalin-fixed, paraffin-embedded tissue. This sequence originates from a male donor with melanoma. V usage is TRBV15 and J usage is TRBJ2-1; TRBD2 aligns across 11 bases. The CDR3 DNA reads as TGTGCCACCAGCAGCGGAATCGGGACTAGCGGAAATGAGCAGTTCTTC. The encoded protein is CATSSGIGTSGNEQFF.